These T cell receptor beta chains were read from a single sample in a study of T cells after yellow fever vaccination. TCRdb used MiXCR to reprocess the 5' RACE reads, holding one entry per CDR3 protein. The table includes roughly 310,000 distinct CDR3 sequences, 8.5% to 9% detected once. The sample in question was PBMCs, obtained on the day of the first yellow fever vaccination. These receptors were taken from a man aged 18 to 30 who received the YFV17D yellow fever vaccine. Each CDR3 is given with its conserved first and last residue. D genes are given only for firm matches. Clone size appears in some rows only: once, few, many, or a class for an expanded clone.

-,TRBD2,TRBV7-2,TRBJ2-1,TGTGCCAGCAGCTTCGTTGGACTAGCGGGGAACAATGAGCAGTTCTTC,CASSFVGLAGNNEQFF
few,-,TRBV9,TRBJ1-1,TGTGCCAGCAGCGCCTCGGACACTGAAGCTTTCTTT,CASSASDTEAFF
-,-,TRBV7-8,TRBJ2-5,TGTGCCAGCAGCTTAGCGGGGTACAGCCAAGAGACCCAGTACTTC,CASSLAGYSQETQYF
many,TRBD2,TRBV12-3/TRBV12-4,TRBJ2-3,TGTGCCAGCAGTTTAGAACTAGCGGGGGGAGATACGCAGTATTTT,CASSLELAGGDTQYF
-,TRBD2,TRBV15,TRBJ2-1,TGTGCCACCAGCTCCCCGTTTAGCGGGGGGCCGAGCTCCTACAATGAGCAGTTCTTC,CATSSPFSGGPSSYNEQFF
-,TRBD2,TRBV6-5,TRBJ2-1,TGTGCCAGCAGTTACTCTGGCTTCGCGGGGGGCGGGGGGCAGTTCTTC,CASSYSGFAGGGGQFF
-,-,TRBV7-6,TRBJ1-6,TGTGCCAGCAGCCGTTCGACGGACCTTCTAAATTCACCCCTCCACTTT,CASSRSTDLLNSPLHF
-,-,TRBV2,TRBJ2-4,TGTGCCAGCAGCCGGAAAAACATTCAGTACTTC,CASSRKNIQYF
few,TRBD1,TRBV6-1,TRBJ1-1,TGTGCCAGCGACCCCACCGGGACAGGGAGGAACACTGAAGCTTTCTTT,CASDPTGTGRNTEAFF
-,-,TRBV20-1,TRBJ2-5,TGCAGTGCTATGAAACCAAACTCTCAAGAGACCCAGTACTTC,CSAMKPNSQETQYF
few,-,TRBV12-3/TRBV12-4,TRBJ1-2,TGTGCCAGCAGTTTATTCGGGAGCTCCGGCTATGGCTACACCTTC,CASSLFGSSGYGYTF
-,TRBD1,TRBV3-1,TRBJ1-1,TGTGCCAGCAGCCAACCGGGACAGGGGAGCCTCGGGGCTTTCTTT,CASSQPGQGSLGAFF
few,-,TRBV6-2/TRBV6-3,TRBJ2-1,TGTGCCAGCAGTTACCCTACAGGGAAAAATGAGCAGTTCTTC,CASSYPTGKNEQFF
-,-,TRBV2,TRBJ2-1,TGTGCCAGCAGTTCAGAGCGGCAGACCGATGAGCAGTTCTTC,CASSSERQTDEQFF
few,-,TRBV7-7,TRBJ2-7,TGTGCCAGCAGCCGTAAACGCCGCAAGGGGGGGCCATACTACGAGCAGTACTTC,CASSRKRRKGGPYYEQYF
-,-,TRBV4-2,TRBJ1-5,TGTGCCAGCAGCCAAGAATTGAGAGCCAAGAATCAGCCCCAGCATTTT,CASSQELRAKNQPQHF
few,-,TRBV7-9,TRBJ2-3,TGTGCCAGTAGAAACTTAGATACGCAGTATTTT,CASRNLDTQYF
few,-,TRBV6-2/TRBV6-3,TRBJ1-1,TGTGCCAGCAGCCCATATATACAGGGGAACACTGAAGCTTTCTTT,CASSPYIQGNTEAFF
-,-,TRBV15,TRBJ1-1,TGTGCCACCAGCAGAGATCTGGGGAACACTGAAGCTTTCTTT,CATSRDLGNTEAFF
-,-,TRBV3-1,TRBJ1-2,TGTGCCAGCAGCGTGGTGTACTATGGCTACACCTTC,CASSVVYYGYTF
-,-,TRBV11-3,TRBJ2-6,TGTGCCATGAGCCCCCGGCTCGTCTGCTGGGCGGCCAACGTCCTGACTTTC,CAMSPRLVCWAANVLTF
few,-,TRBV5-1,TRBJ1-5,TGCGCCAGCCAGCTTTTACCAGGGCAGGGTCAGCCCCAGCATTTT,CASQLLPGQGQPQHF
few,-,TRBV20-1,TRBJ2-1,TGCAGTGCTTTTAGACAGGACAGCTCCTACAATGAGCAGTTCTTC,CSAFRQDSSYNEQFF
few,-,TRBV5-6,TRBJ2-7,TGTGCCAGCAGCTCCCTGCAAACCGGGACGGTAATCTACGAGCAGTACTTC,CASSSLQTGTVIYEQYF
few,TRBD1,TRBV20-1,TRBJ1-5,TGCAGTGCTGACGACAGGGTAGGCCAGCCCCAGCATTTT,CSADDRVGQPQHF
many,-,TRBV5-1,TRBJ2-7,TGCGCCAGCAGCCTCAACAGGGACCGCGAGCAGTACTTC,CASSLNRDREQYF
many,TRBD2,TRBV24-1,TRBJ2-1,TGTGCCACCAGTGAGCCTAGCGGGGGCTACAATGAGCAGTTCTTC,CATSEPSGGYNEQFF
-,-,TRBV4-3,TRBJ1-5,TGCGCCAGCAGCCAAGATCTGGGCGACTATCAGCCCCAGCATTTT,CASSQDLGDYQPQHF
few,-,TRBV5-6,TRBJ1-6,TGTGCCAGCAGTCTGAAAGGGGCAGGTTCACCCCTCCACTTT,CASSLKGAGSPLHF
-,TRBD1,TRBV30,TRBJ2-1,TGTGCCTGGACGGGACAGGGGATCAATGAGCAGTTCTTC,CAWTGQGINEQFF
-,-,TRBV7-9,TRBJ2-7,TGTGCCAGCTCCACTGGGGCGTACGAGCAGTACTTC,CASSTGAYEQYF
-,-,TRBV4-1,TRBJ2-5,TGCGCCAGCAGCCGAGATACAGGGATCCAAGAGACCCAGTACTTC,CASSRDTGIQETQYF
-,-,TRBV3-1,TRBJ1-5,TGTGCCAGCAGCCAAGGCATATTAGAGGGGCGGTCCCAGCATTTT,CASSQGILEGRSQHF
-,TRBD1,TRBV27,TRBJ1-5,TGTGCCAGCAGTTTATCGAGCTTGGGAGGGGGCCCTAATCAGCCCCAGCATTTT,CASSLSSLGGGPNQPQHF
few,TRBD2,TRBV10-3,TRBJ2-1,TGTGCCATCAGTTCTAGCGGGGGGGACAATGAGCAGTTCTTC,CAISSSGGDNEQFF
-,-,TRBV29-1,TRBJ1-1,TGCAGCGCGAGCCGGGTTGGCACTGAAGCTTTCTTT,CSASRVGTEAFF
many,TRBD2,TRBV11-2,TRBJ2-3,TGTGCCAGCAGGCAACTCGAGCGGGGGGGCACAGATACGCAGTATTTT,CASRQLERGGTDTQYF
-,TRBD1,TRBV5-4,TRBJ1-2,TGTGCCAGCAGCCCAAACACAGGGGGAAATGGCTACACCTTC,CASSPNTGGNGYTF
few,-,TRBV14,TRBJ2-7,TGTGCCAGCAGCCAAGGAGTGACAGTCGAGCAGTACTTC,CASSQGVTVEQYF
-,-,TRBV12-3/TRBV12-4,TRBJ2-1,TGTGCCAGCGGGACGCTATACAATGAGCAGTTCTTC,CASGTLYNEQFF
few,-,TRBV27,TRBJ2-5,TGTGCCAGCAGTTTCCACGGCAAGATTCATCCGGAGACCCAGTACTTC,CASSFHGKIHPETQYF
-,TRBD2,TRBV5-6,TRBJ2-5,TGTGCCAGCAGCTCGCCCGGGAGGCAAGAGACCCAGTACTTC,CASSSPGRQETQYF
-,TRBD1,TRBV5-6,TRBJ2-4,TGTGCCAGCAGCTTTTGGCGGGACAGGGGACTAGCCAAAAACATTCAGTACTTC,CASSFWRDRGLAKNIQYF
-,TRBD1,TRBV2,TRBJ2-5,TGTGCCAGCAGTCGACAGGGGAAATCCGAGACCCAGTACTTC,CASSRQGKSETQYF
many,TRBD1,TRBV7-9,TRBJ1-3,TGTGCCAGCAGCTCCCGATTCGACAGGGCTGGAAACACCATATATTTT,CASSSRFDRAGNTIYF
few,-,TRBV19,TRBJ1-1,TGTGCCAGTACCGTTGGGAACACTGAAGCTTTCTTT,CASTVGNTEAFF
many,-,TRBV4-3,TRBJ1-1,TGCGCCAGCAGCCAAGATCGGAAAGGACCTGAAGCTTTCTTT,CASSQDRKGPEAFF
many,TRBD2,TRBV4-3,TRBJ2-1,TGCGCCAGCAGCCATGGGACTAGCAGTTACAATGAGCAGTTCTTC,CASSHGTSSYNEQFF
-,-,TRBV18,TRBJ1-2,TGTGCCAGCTCACCACCGCCAGGGGCGAACTATGGCTACACCTTC,CASSPPPGANYGYTF
many,-,TRBV20-1,TRBJ1-2,TGCAGTGCTATCGATCAATCCTATGGCTACACCTTC,CSAIDQSYGYTF
few,-,TRBV10-3,TRBJ2-5,TGTGCCATCAGTGAGAGGGCTGAGACGGGGAGGGAGACCCAGTACTTC,CAISERAETGRETQYF
few,TRBD2,TRBV5-8,TRBJ2-2,TGTGCCAGCACCCTGCGGGGGAACGGGGAGCTGTTTTTT,CASTLRGNGELFF
few,TRBD2,TRBV4-3,TRBJ2-1,TGCGCCAGCAGACGGGACTACGACAATGAGCAGTTCTTC,CASRRDYDNEQFF
few,-,TRBV9,TRBJ1-2,TGTGCCAGCAGCCGGCGGGATGGCTACACCTTC,CASSRRDGYTF
few,-,TRBV7-9,TRBJ1-1,TGTGCCAGCAGCTTGCAGGGAGAGGGGACTGAAGCTTTCTTT,CASSLQGEGTEAFF
-,-,TRBV11-2,TRBJ2-2,TGTGCCAGCAGCTCCTTGGGGGCCTTCACCGGGGAGCTGTTTTTT,CASSSLGAFTGELFF
few,-,TRBV6-5,TRBJ1-5,TGTGCCAGCAGTTACTCGAGGGCATCGGGTCAGCCCCAGCATTTT,CASSYSRASGQPQHF